These T cell receptor beta chains were read from a single sample in a study of radiotherapy plus CTLA-4 blockade in lung cancer. Here immunoSEQ multiplex PCR was the method, and the copy in TCRdb shows in-frame clones only, minus some. The repertoire holds roughly 68,000 clones, 78% seen once, with around 7% in the top ten. The sequences come from peripheral blood, collected from a patient treated with radiotherapy plus ipilimumab. All receptors derive from a human donor with non-small cell lung cancer who had a complete response to radiotherapy plus ipilimumab. CDR3s include the opening cysteine and the closing phenylalanine or tryptophan. The D gene is left open where the match is weak. A clone size is listed for some rows: how often the clone was seen (once, few, many), or a class if it is expanded.

J	D	V	size	CDR3	DNA
TRBJ1-2	NA	TRBV7-6	NA	CASSLGDPALGGSYGYTF	TGTGCCAGCAGCTTAGGAGACCCCGCTCTAGGGGGATCCTATGGCTACACCTTC
TRBJ2-3	TRBD2	TRBV19	NA	CASSTRTRRGTDTQYF	TGTGCCAGTAGTACACGGACTAGGAGGGGCACAGATACGCAGTATTTT
TRBJ2-6	NA	TRBV7-9	NA	CASSRGSSGANVLTF	TGTGCCAGCAGCAGGGGGTCCTCTGGGGCCAACGTCCTGACTTTC
TRBJ2-7	TRBD1	TRBV5-1	NA	CASSLSGQGAREQYF	TGCGCCAGCAGCTTGTCTGGACAGGGGGCGCGCGAGCAGTACTTC
TRBJ1-1	NA	TRBV6-5	few	CASRQTAGPEAFF	TGTGCCAGCAGGCAGACAGCCGGCCCTGAAGCTTTCTTT
TRBJ2-3	NA	TRBV18	once	CASSPRRQNTDTQYF	TGTGCCAGCTCACCGAGGAGACAGAACACAGATACGCAGTATTTT
TRBJ2-1	NA	TRBV5-1	NA	CASSLLEQGGYSEQFF	TGCGCCAGCAGCTTACTCGAACAGGGGGGGTACAGTGAGCAGTTCTTC
TRBJ1-2	NA	TRBV18	NA	CASSPEVLNYGYTF	TGTGCCAGCTCACCGGAAGTGCTTAACTATGGCTACACCTTC
TRBJ1-5	NA	TRBV19	NA	CASSIWGRGSNQPQHF	TGTGCCAGTAGTATTTGGGGGCGGGGTAGCAATCAGCCCCAGCATTTT
TRBJ1-3	NA	TRBV2	NA	CASSAGVSGNTIYF	TGTGCCAGCAGTGCAGGAGTGAGTGGAAACACCATATATTTT
TRBJ2-3	TRBD1	TRBV11-3	NA	CASSPRTGGPFSTDTQYF	TGTGCCAGCAGCCCCCGGACAGGGGGCCCGTTTAGCACAGATACGCAGTATTTT
TRBJ2-5	TRBD1	TRBV27	once	CASSLTTGFETQYF	TGTGCCAGCAGTTTAACGACAGGGTTTGAGACCCAGTACTTC
TRBJ1-1	NA	TRBV12-5	NA	CASGLGPYEAFF	TGTGCTAGTGGTTTAGGCCCTTATGAAGCTTTCTTT
TRBJ1-1	NA	TRBV11-3	NA	CASSLRGQAFF	TGTGCCAGCAGCTTACGGGGGCAAGCTTTCTTT
TRBJ2-1	NA	TRBV7-7	NA	CASSQGLAPLNEQFF	TGTGCTAGCAGCCAGGGACTGGCGCCCCTCAATGAGCAGTTCTTC
TRBJ1-4	NA	TRBV15	NA	CATSSPAALEKKLFF	TGTGCCACCAGCAGCCCGGCGGCTCTCGAGAAAAAACTGTTTTTT
TRBJ2-6	NA	TRBV7-6	NA	CASSLSPQTGPGANVLTF	TGTGCCAGCAGCTTATCCCCCCAAACAGGGCCCGGGGCCAACGTCCTGACTTTC
TRBJ2-3	NA	TRBV10-3	NA	CAISEWKADTQYF	TGTGCCATCAGTGAGTGGAAGGCGGATACGCAGTATTTT
TRBJ2-7	NA	TRBV7-2	NA	CASSLAGGGGYEQYF	TGTGCCAGCAGCTTAGCGGGCGGTGGCGGTTACGAGCAGTACTTC
TRBJ2-1	NA	TRBV5-1	NA	CASSPDGSYNEQFF	TGCGCCAGCAGCCCCGACGGATCCTACAATGAGCAGTTCTTC
TRBJ2-4	NA	TRBV30	once	CAWSVRGPRGDIQYF	TGTGCCTGGAGTGTCCGTGGCCCAAGGGGAGACATTCAGTACTTC
TRBJ2-3	NA	TRBV7-2	NA	CASSLGLWGAGGADTQYF	TGTGCCAGCAGCTTAGGTCTTTGGGGGGCCGGGGGTGCAGATACGCAGTATTTT
TRBJ2-5	TRBD1	TRBV18	NA	CASSPGQGGETQYF	TGTGCCAGCTCACCGGGACAGGGTGGAGAGACCCAGTACTTC
TRBJ1-4	NA	TRBV9	NA	CASSRSGFNEKLFF	TGTGCCAGCAGCCGCAGTGGATTTAATGAAAAACTGTTTTTT
TRBJ1-2	NA	TRBV5-1	NA	CASSFSRAGYGYTF	TGCGCCAGCAGCTTTTCCAGGGCGGGGTATGGCTACACCTTC
TRBJ2-3	NA	TRBV7-6	few	CASSLVARANTDTQYF	TGTGCCAGCAGCTTAGTGGCGAGAGCCAACACAGATACGCAGTATTTT